The clone carrying this T cell receptor (beta chain) was seen a few times. Its antigen remains unidentified. Time point reported: patch test 2, 6 weeks after DPC sensitization. This sample's treatment: therapeutic diphenylcyclopropenone sensitization with weekly scalp DPC. This sample was taken from a study of human T cells and chemical hapten exposure. Overall study: Epicutaneous patch tests delivered 0.01% DPC to the upper back, with evaluation at 6 days. Study results and limitations: With patch test score, the counts of PT1 expanded TCRs showed a positive correlation.

During construction of the library, unique molecular identifiers were attached to individual cDNA molecules for quantitative, reproducible TCR counting. Each CDR3 protein gets one entry after TCRdb re-called the RACE reads with MiXCR. Among around 75,000 distinct CDR3 sequences listed, over 9% were seen once. The CDR3 has 15 residues. The V gene end was trimmed by 4 bases and the J gene end by 5 bases; junction bases not matched to a gene: 7. Germline loops: CDR1 KGHSH, CDR2 LQKENI. The sequence was collected from a woman between 45 and 65 years old with alopecia areata. Some clones in this sample may be carry-over from other donors' samples. The chain joins TRBV18 to TRBJ2-2; 7 bases fit TRBD1. The sample in question was whole blood, obtained in connection with sensitization to the hapten diphenylcyclopropenone (DPC). CDR3 in DNA: TGTGCCAGCTCACTTCGACAGGGAGAAACCGGGGAGCTGTTTTTT. It specifies CASSLRQGETGELFF.